These 5 T cell receptor beta chains originate from one sample sequenced in a study of OX40 agonist ivuxolimab in advanced cancers. Library creation used the immunoSEQ multiplex PCR assay. Entries here come from immuneACCESS through TCRdb and include only in-frame sequences with V and J called. Some clones fail to appear in such tables; in the studies checked, an unresolved V gene covers under half of the shortfall, and the cause of the remainder is unknown. The table for this sample lists around 70,000 clones; about 79% of them were counted only once. The top ten clonotypes cover about 1.1% of the sample. The sequencing used CD4+ or CD8+ T cells sorted from blood, collected in a trial of the OX40 agonist ivuxolimab. The receptors originated from an adult with an advanced solid tumor such as melanoma, head and neck, liver or kidney cancer.

The chain employs TRBV10-3 and TRBJ2-1; the match to TRBD1 covers 9 bases. V trimming: 3 bases; J trimming: 8 bases; junction bases outside the gene matches: 8. Per the germline V gene, CDR1 is ENHRY and CDR2 is SYGVKD. This CDR3 has 15 amino acids. In DNA form, the CDR3 reads TGTGCCATCAGTGATCCCGGGACAGGGTCGGATGAGCAGTTCTTC. This encodes CAISDPGTGSDEQFF.

The chain joins TRBV7-8 to TRBJ1-5, with D tentatively TRBD1 (5 bases). CDR3 length: 15 residues. Germline V gene sequence: CDR1 SGHVS, CDR2 FQNEAQ. V was pared by 3 bases and J by 5 bases, with 14 bases between. This chain's CDR3 is CASSFGRAGDQPQHF. The CDR3 DNA reads TGTGCCAGCAGCTTCGGGCGGGCGGGGGATCAGCCCCAGCATTTT. Combining the CDR3 with reference TRBV7-8 and TRBJ1-5 gives the whole variable domain GAGVSQSPRYKVAKRGQDVALRCDPISGHVSLFWYQQALGQGPEFLTYFQNEAQLDKSGLPSDRFFAERPEGSVSTLKIQRTQQEDSAVYLCASSFGRAGDQPQHFGDGTRLSIL.

The rearrangement joins TRBV5-1 to TRBJ1-4, with 8 bases aligning to TRBD1. The CDR3 runs to 13 residues. From germline, CDR1 is SGHRS and CDR2 YFSETQ. V lost 6 bases, J lost 11 bases, and 9 bases stayed unmatched. The DNA of the CDR3 is TGCGCCAGCAACACCGGGACAGGAGACAAACTGTTTTTT. It translates to CASNTGTGDKLFF.

This clone was counted between two and nine times. This sequence joins TRBV21-1 and TRBJ2-7; the table gives TRBD2 as D, unverified against the DNA. TRBV21-1 is a recognized pseudogene. This CDR3 spans 16 amino acids. CDR3 in amino acids: CASSKGGLAGGQEQYF. CDR3 in DNA: TGTGCCAGCAGCAAAGGAGGACTAGCGGGGGGGCAAGAGCAGTACTTC.

The chain uses TRBV5-1 and TRBJ1-6, with TRBD1 identical over 9 bases. This CDR3 contains 16 residues. With V trimmed by 4 bases and J by 2 bases, 4 bases remained unmatched. Germline CDR1 is SGHRS and CDR2 is YFSETQ. The CDR3 DNA reads TGCGCCAGCAGCGGACAGGGGAGCGCCTATAATTCACCCCTCCACTTT. Translation gives CASSGQGSAYNSPLHF.